This TCR beta chain was retrieved from a study of blood T cells in healthy people across ages. General study findings and limits: When set beside aged donors, long-lived donors presented more naive CD4+ cells and higher diversity.

Points on this clonotype: Its antigen is undetermined.

CDR3 size: 13 residues. Germline values: CDR1 MDHEN, CDR2 SYDVKM. Trimming took 2 bases from V and 6 from J, leaving 5 bases between them. Extraction of total RNA produced a minimum of 5 micrograms from each sample. Primed by a sample-barcoded 5' primer and a J-beta primer mix, a second PCR proceeded for 7 to 11 cycles. TCRdb itself ran the 5' RACE reads through MiXCR, one entry per CDR3 protein. The sample lists about 680,000 distinct CDR3 sequences; about half were seen once. The sequence came from an older woman in good health. V is TRBV28 and J is TRBJ1-6; D gene uncertain. Sequenced: blood. The CDR3 DNA reads TGTGCCAGCAGTTTAGGGTTTAATTCACCCCTCCACTTT. Translation: CASSLGFNSPLHF.